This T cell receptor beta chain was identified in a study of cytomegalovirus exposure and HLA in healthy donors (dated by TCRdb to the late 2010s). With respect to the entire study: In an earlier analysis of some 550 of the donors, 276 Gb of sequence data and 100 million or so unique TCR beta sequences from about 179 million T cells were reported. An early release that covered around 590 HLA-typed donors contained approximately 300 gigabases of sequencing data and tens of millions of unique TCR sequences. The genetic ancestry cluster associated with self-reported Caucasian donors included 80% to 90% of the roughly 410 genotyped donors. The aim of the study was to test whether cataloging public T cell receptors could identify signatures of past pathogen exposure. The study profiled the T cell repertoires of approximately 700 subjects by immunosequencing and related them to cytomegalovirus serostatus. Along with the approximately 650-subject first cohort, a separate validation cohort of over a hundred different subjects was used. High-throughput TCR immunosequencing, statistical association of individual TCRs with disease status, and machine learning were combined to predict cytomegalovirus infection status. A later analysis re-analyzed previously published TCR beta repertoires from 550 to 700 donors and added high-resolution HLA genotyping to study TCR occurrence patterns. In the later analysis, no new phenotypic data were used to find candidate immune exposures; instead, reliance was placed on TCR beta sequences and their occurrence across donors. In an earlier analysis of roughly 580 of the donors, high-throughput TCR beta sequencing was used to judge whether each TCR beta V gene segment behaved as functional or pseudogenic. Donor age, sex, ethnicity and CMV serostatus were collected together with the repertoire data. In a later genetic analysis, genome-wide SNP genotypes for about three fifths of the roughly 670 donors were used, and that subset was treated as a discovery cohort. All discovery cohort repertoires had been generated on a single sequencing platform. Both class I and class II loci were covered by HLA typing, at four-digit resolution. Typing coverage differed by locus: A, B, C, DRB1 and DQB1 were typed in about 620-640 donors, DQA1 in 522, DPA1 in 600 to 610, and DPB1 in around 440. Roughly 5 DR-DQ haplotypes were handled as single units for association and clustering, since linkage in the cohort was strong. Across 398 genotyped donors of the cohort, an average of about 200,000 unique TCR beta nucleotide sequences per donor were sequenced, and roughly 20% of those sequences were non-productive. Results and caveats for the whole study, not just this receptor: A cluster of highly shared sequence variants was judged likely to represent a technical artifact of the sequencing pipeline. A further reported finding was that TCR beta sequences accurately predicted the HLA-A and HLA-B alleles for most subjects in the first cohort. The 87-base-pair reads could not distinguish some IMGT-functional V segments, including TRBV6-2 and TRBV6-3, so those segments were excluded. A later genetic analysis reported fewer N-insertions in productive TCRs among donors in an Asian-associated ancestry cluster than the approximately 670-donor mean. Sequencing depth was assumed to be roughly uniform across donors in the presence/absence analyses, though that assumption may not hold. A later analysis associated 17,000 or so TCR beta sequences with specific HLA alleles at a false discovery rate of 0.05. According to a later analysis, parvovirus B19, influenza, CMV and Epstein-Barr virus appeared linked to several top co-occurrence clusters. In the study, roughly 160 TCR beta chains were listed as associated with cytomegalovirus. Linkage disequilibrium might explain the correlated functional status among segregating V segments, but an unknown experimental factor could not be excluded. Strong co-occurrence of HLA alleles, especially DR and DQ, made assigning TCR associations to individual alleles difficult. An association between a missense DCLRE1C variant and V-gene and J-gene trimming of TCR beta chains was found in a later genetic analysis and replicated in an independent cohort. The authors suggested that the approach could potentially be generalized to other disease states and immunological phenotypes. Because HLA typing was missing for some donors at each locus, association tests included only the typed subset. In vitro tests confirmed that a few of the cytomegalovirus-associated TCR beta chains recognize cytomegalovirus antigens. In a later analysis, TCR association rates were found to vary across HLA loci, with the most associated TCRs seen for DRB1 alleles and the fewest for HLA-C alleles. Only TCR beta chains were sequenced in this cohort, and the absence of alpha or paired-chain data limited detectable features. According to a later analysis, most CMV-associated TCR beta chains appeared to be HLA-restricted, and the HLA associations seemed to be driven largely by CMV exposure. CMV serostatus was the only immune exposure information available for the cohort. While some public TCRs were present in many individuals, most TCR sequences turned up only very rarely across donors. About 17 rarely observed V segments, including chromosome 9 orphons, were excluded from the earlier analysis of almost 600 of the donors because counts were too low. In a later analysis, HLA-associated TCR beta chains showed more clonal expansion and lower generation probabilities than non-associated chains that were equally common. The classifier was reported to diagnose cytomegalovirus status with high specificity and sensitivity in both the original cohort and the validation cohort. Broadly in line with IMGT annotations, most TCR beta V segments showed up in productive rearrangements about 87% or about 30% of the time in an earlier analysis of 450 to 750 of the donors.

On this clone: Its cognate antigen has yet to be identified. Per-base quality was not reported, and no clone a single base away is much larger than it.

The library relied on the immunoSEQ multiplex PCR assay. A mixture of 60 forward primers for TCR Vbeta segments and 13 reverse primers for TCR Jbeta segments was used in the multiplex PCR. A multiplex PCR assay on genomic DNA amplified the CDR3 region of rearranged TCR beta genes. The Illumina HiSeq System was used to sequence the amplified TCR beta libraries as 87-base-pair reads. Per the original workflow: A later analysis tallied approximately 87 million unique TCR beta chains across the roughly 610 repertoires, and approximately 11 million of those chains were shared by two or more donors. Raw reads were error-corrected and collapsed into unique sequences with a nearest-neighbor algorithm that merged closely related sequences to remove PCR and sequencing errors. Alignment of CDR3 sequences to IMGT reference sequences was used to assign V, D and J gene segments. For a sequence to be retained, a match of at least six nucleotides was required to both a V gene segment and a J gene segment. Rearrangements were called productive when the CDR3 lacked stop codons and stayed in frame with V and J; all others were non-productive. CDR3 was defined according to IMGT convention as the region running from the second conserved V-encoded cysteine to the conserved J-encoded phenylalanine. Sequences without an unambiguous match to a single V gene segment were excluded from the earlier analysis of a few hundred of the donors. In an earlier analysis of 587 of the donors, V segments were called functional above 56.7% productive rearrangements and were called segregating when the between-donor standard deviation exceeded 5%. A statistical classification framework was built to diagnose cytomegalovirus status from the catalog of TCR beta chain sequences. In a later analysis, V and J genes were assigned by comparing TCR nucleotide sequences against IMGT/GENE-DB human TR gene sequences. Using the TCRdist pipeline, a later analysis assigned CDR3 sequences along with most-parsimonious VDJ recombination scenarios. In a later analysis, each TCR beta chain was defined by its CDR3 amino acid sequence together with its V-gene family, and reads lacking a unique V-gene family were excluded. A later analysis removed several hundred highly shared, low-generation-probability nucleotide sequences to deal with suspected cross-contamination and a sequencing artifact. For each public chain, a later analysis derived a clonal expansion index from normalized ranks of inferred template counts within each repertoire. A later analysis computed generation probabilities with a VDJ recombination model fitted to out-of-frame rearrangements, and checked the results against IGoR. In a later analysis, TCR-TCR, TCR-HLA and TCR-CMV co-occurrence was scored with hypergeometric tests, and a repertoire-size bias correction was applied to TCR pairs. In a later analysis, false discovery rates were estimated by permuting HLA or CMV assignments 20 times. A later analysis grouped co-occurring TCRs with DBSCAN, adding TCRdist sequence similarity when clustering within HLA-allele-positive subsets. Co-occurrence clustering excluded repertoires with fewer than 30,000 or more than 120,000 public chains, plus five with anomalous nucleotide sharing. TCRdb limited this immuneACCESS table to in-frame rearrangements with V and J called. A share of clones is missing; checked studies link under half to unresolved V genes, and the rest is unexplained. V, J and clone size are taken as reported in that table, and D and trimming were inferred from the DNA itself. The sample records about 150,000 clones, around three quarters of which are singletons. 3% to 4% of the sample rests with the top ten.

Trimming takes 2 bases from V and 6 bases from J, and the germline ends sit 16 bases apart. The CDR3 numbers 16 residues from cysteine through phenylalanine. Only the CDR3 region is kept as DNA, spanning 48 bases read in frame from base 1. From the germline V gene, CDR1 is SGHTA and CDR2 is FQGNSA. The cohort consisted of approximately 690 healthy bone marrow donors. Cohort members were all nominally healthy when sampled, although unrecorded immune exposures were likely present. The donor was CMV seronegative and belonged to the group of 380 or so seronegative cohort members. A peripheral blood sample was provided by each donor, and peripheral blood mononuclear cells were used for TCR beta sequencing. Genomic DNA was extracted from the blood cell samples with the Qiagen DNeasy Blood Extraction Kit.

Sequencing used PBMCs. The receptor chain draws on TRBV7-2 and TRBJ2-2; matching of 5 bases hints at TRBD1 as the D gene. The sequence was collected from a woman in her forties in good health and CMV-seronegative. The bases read TGTGCCAGCAGCTTAAGACAGCCCTTTAACCCCGGGGAGCTGTTTTTT. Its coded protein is CASSLRQPFNPGELFF.